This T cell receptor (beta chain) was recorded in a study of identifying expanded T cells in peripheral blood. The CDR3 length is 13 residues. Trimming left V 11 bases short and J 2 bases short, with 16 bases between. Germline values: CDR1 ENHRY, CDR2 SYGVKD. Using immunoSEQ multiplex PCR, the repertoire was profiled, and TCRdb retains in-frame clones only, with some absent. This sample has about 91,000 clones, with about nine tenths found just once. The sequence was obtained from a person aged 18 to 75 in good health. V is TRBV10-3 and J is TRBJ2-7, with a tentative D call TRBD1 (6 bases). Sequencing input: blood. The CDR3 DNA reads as TGTGCCTCTCGCACAGGGAGAACCTACGAGCAGTACTTC. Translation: CASRTGRTYEQYF.